The present T cell receptor beta chain was sequenced within a study of post-analysis software for immune sequencing data. CDR3 length: 13 amino acids. V lost 1 base and J lost 5, with 6 bases in between. The library was made from cDNA and included unique molecular identifiers. A single record per CDR3 protein comes from TCRdb applying MiXCR to the PCR reads. Of 550,000 to 700,000 distinct CDR3 sequences in the sample, roughly 47% are singletons; the top ten hold under 2%. Points on this clonotype: Its antigen remains unknown.

Study-wide results and limits: A significant reduction in normalized Chao1 diversity was observed in multiple sclerosis patients versus controls. Compared with controls, patients had more of 4 to 6 TRBV segments, including TRBV5-6, TRBV5-1 and TRBV20-1.

Sequenced: blood. The J gene is TRBJ2-4, the V gene TRBV12-3 or TRBV12-4; the D gene is possibly TRBD1 (6 bases). This TCR was recovered from a girl aged 5-17 years with multiple sclerosis. CDR3 in DNA: TGTGCCAGCAGTTTAGGACAGGAAAACATTCAGTACTTC. Protein sequence: CASSLGQENIQYF.